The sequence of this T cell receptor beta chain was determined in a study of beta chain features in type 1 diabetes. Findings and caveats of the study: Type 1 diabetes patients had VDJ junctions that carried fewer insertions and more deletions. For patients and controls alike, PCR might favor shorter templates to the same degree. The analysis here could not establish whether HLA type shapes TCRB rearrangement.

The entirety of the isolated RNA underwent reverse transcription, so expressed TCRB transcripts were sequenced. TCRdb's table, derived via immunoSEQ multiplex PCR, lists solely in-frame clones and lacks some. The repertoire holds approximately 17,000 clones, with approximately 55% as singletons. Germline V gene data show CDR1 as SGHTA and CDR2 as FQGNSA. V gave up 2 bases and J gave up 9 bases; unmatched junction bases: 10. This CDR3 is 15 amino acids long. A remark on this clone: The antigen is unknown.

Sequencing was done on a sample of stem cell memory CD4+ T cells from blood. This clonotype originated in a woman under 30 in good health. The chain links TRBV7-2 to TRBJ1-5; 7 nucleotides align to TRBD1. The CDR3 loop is CASSLRDSPLGPQHF. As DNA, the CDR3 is TGTGCCAGCAGCTTACGGGACAGCCCCTTGGGGCCCCAGCATTTT.